One and the same sample provided the 14 T cell receptor beta chains below, sequenced in a study of identical twins. MiXCR, applied by TCRdb to the 5' RACE reads, yields one record per CDR3 protein. The data hold 200,000 to 250,000 distinct CDR3 sequences, with 6% to 8% observed a single time. These data were also filed under a second study, of yellow fever vaccine responses in identical twins.

Sequenced: CD8+ T cells sorted from blood. Receptors originate from a woman younger than 30 in good health.

This clonotype was recorded at least ten times. The chain links TRBV12-3 or TRBV12-4 to TRBJ1-3, with D possibly being TRBD1 (5 bases). Trimming stripped 7 bases from V and 2 bases from J, with 12 bases between. The CDR3 covers 14 residues. The CDR3 reads CASTPGLPGNTIYF. The CDR3 DNA reads as TGTGCCAGCACCCCAGGGTTGCCTGGAAACACCATATATTTT.

There are a few counts of this clonotype. The chain recombines TRBV20-1 with TRBJ2-1; D may be TRBD2 (6 bases). The CDR3 covers 16 residues. Trimming cost V 0 bases and J 3 bases, with 15 bases left between them. CDR1 and CDR2 (germline): DFQATT, SNEGSKA (reference sequence). Written as DNA, the CDR3 is TGCAGTGCTAGAGATGTACGGGGGAACCTCTACAATGAGCAGTTCTTC. The encoded protein is CSARDVRGNLYNEQFF.

V and J are TRBV29-1 and TRBJ2-2; D ambiguous. Germline V gene data show CDR1 as SQVTM and CDR2 as ANQGSEA. CDR3 length: 13 amino acids. V was clipped by 0 bases and J by 6 bases, with 8 bases between them. CDR3 DNA: TGCAGCGTTGAAGATGGGCGACCCGGGGAGCTGTTTTTT. Residues: CSVEDGRPGELFF.

This clonotype was found a few times. This chain connects TRBV14 to TRBJ1-6; D is unresolved. Trimming removed 0 bases from V and 2 bases from J, with 5 bases in between. This CDR3 region has 15 residues. Germline V CDR1 and CDR2: SGHDN, FVKESK. Here the CDR3 DNA reads TGTGCCAGCAGCCAAGAGGCCCCCTATAATTCACCCCTCCACTTT. This translates into CASSQEAPYNSPLHF.

At least ten counts were recorded for this clonotype. V and J are TRBV4-2 and TRBJ2-4; weak D call: TRBD1 (6 bases). CDR3 length: 14 residues. Germline V lookup: CDR1 LGHNA, CDR2 YNFKEQ. Trimming shortened V by 0 bases and J by 9 bases, and 12 bases separated the two germline ends. The CDR3 DNA sequence: TGTGCCAGCAGCCAAGATTTGGGGGCCGTCATTCAGTACTTC. It codes for CASSQDLGAVIQYF.

The sample holds many counts of this clonotype. This rearrangement joins TRBV28 to TRBJ1-1; D ambiguous. V was shortened by 3 bases and J by 8 bases, with 19 bases between the two germline ends. CDR1 is MDHEN, CDR2 SYDVKM, per germline. This CDR3 contains 15 residues. In nucleotides, the CDR3 is TGTGCCAGCAGTTTTTCAGTTACCCCAGGCGGGGAAGCTTTCTTT. It encodes CASSFSVTPGGEAFF.

The CDR3 sequence is CSARDPTSASYEQYF. The CDR3 region has the DNA TGCAGTGCTAGAGATCCGACTAGCGCATCCTACGAGCAGTACTTC. This chain joins TRBV20-1 and TRBJ2-7, with 8 bases that match TRBD2. Germline CDR1 is DFQATT and CDR2 is SNEGSKA (reference sequence). The CDR3 extends over 15 amino acids. Trimming cost V 0 bases and J 1 base; bases outside gene matches: 5.

The chain joins TRBV12-5 to TRBJ2-1; D remains ambiguous. Germline V gene lookup returns CDR1 LGHNT and CDR2 FRNRAP. Trimming pared 7 bases from V and 6 bases from J, leaving 10 bases between. The CDR3 is 12 residues long. CDR3: CASATGVNEQFF. The CDR3 DNA reads as TGTGCTAGTGCCACCGGCGTCAATGAGCAGTTCTTC.

This clonotype was counted a few times. The CDR3, as DNA: TGTGCCAGCAAGGGGGGTAGCGGGAGTTCGGAGACCCAGTACTTC. Translation: CASKGGSGSSETQYF. The chain uses TRBV6-1 and TRBJ2-5; 9 nucleotides align to TRBD2. Per germline, CDR1 MNHNS and CDR2 SASEGT. V lost 7 bases and J lost 5; bases outside the gene matches: 11. This CDR3 is built from 15 residues.

This sequence joins TRBV7-2 and TRBJ2-7; D uncertain. The germline gives CDR1 SGHTA, CDR2 FQGNSA. V lost 2 bases to trimming and J lost 3 bases, with 11 bases between them. This CDR3 has 14 residues. For the CDR3, the DNA is TGTGCCAGCAGCTTATTTCTCCGAAACTACGAGCAGTACTTC. It yields the protein CASSLFLRNYEQYF.

This clonotype appeared a few times. V is TRBV20-1 and J is TRBJ2-2; 7 nucleotides agree with TRBD2. The V gene's germline CDR1 is DFQATT and CDR2 SNEGSKA (reference sequence). With V trimmed by 0 bases and J by 6 bases, 4 bases remained unmatched. The CDR3 has 14 amino acids. The DNA of the CDR3 is TGCAGTGCTAGAGAGGGAGGGATGGCCGGGGAGCTGTTTTTT. It specifies CSAREGGMAGELFF.

At least ten counts were recorded for this clonotype. V is TRBV6-1 and J is TRBJ2-5; D not resolved. V lost 4 bases to trimming and J lost 5 bases, with 11 bases between them. Per the germline V gene, CDR1 is MNHNS and CDR2 is SASEGT. The CDR3 has 13 amino acids. The CDR3 DNA reads TGTGCCAGCAGTGGGGTAAACGGGGAGACCCAGTACTTC. Translation gives CASSGVNGETQYF.

This clonotype was seen only a few times. The V gene is TRBV28, the J gene TRBJ2-5; perhaps TRBD1 as D (6 bases). V gave up 6 bases and J gave up 4 bases, with 18 bases separating them. CDR1 MDHEN and CDR2 SYDVKM come from the germline V gene. The CDR3 is 15 residues long. Written as DNA, the CDR3 is TGTGCCAGCAGCCCTGTTGGGGGCCGGTCAGAGACCCAGTACTTC. It specifies CASSPVGGRSETQYF.

This clonotype has at least ten counts. The chain couples TRBV5-1 to TRBJ2-1, with TRBD1 matching over 9 bases. The J segment lost 2 bases and the V segment lost 3 bases, leaving 6 bases of the junction unmatched. CDR1 is SGHRS, CDR2 YFSETQ, per germline. This CDR3 has 16 residues. The CDR3 region is CASSWAGTGTYNEQFF. As DNA, the CDR3 is TGCGCCAGCAGCTGGGCCGGGACAGGGACCTACAATGAGCAGTTCTTC.